The clone carrying this T cell receptor (beta chain) was seen repeatedly, ten times or more. What it binds is unknown. This specimen belongs to a study of shared clonotypes between healthy human individuals. The CDR3 runs to 15 residues. CDR1 SGHTA and CDR2 FQGTGA come from the germline V gene. The V end lost 5 bases, the J end lost 6 bases, and 18 bases lay between the germline ends. This table comes from immunoSEQ multiplex PCR, and its TCRdb copy is limited to in-frame clones, with some not included. The data contain about 460,000 clones, approximately 80% of them seen just once; the ten biggest clones take up about 12%. Study observations and caveats: Only a few donors were included, so the genetic and exposure-history diversity represented was limited.

Around 90 million PBMCs per unsorted sample were used for genomic DNA. This clonotype was obtained from a woman in her thirties or forties in good health. Some clones in this sample may be carry-over from other donors' samples. Material for sequencing was PBMCs. This chain joins TRBV7-3 and TRBJ2-3; weak D call: TRBD1 (5 bases). The chain's CDR3 is CASSRSLGPGDTQYF. In nucleotides, the CDR3 is TGTGCCAGCAGCCGAAGCTTGGGCCCAGGGGATACGCAGTATTTT.